Listed below are T cell receptor beta chains from one sample, sequenced in a study of cytotoxic CD8 clonotypes in ibrutinib-treated CLL. Some clones are missing from TCRdb's copy, which holds only in-frame ones; the method was immunoSEQ multiplex PCR. The sample yields roughly 250,000 clones, under 80% seen once. The source material was PBMCs, sampled after 24 months of ibrutinib treatment. The receptors shown here come from a human donor with chronic lymphocytic leukemia. Both conserved end residues are part of each CDR3. The D gene is left open where the match is weak. Clone size, where shown, is once, few, many, or a class for clones that have expanded.

>TRBJ2-7|TRBV5-4|TRBD2|-
TGTGCCAGCAGGGTCGGACTAGCGGGAGTGGGCGAGCAGTACTTC
CASRVGLAGVGEQYF
>TRBJ1-2|TRBV30|-|-
TGTGCCTGGAGCAGGGACTCGATAAACTATGGCTACACCTTC
CAWSRDSINYGYTF
>TRBJ1-1|TRBV29-1|-|-
TGCAGCGTTGGCGAGGCCGGAATGAACACTGAAGCTTTCTTT
CSVGEAGMNTEAFF
>TRBJ2-2|TRBV20-1|-|once
TGCAGTGCGACCAGGACCGGGGAGCTGTTTTTT
CSATRTGELFF
>TRBJ1-5|TRBV19|-|-
TGTGCCAGTAGTATGCAGGGAGGACAGCCCCAGCATTTT
CASSMQGGQPQHF
>TRBJ1-5|TRBV7-6|-|-
TGTGCCAGCAGCTCAGTCCGGGGGGGCAATCAGCCCCAGCATTTT
CASSSVRGGNQPQHF
>TRBJ1-1|TRBV7-9|-|-
TGTGCCAGCAGCTCTAGGGGGACTGAAGCTTTCTTT
CASSSRGTEAFF
>TRBJ1-2|TRBV6-5|-|few
TGTGCCAGCAGTTACCTATCAGGCGGCTACACCTTC
CASSYLSGGYTF
>TRBJ2-3|TRBV2|TRBD2|-
TGTGCCAGCAGTGAGACGAGACTAGCTCTTGGTCGTGTCACAGATACGCAGTATTTT
CASSETRLALGRVTDTQYF
>TRBJ2-1|TRBV4-2|-|few
TGTGCCAGCAGCCAAGGGGGGAGAGGGAATGAGCAGTTCTTC
CASSQGGRGNEQFF
>TRBJ2-7|TRBV5-5|-|-
TGTGCCAGCAGCCCGGGTTACTACGAGCAGTACTTC
CASSPGYYEQYF
>TRBJ2-1|TRBV19|TRBD2|-
TGTGCCAGTAGTATGTCTTTAGCGGGTACGGACGAGCAGTTCTTC
CASSMSLAGTDEQFF
>TRBJ2-1|TRBV5-1|TRBD2|few
TGCGCCAGCAGCCAGGGACTAGCGGGATTGGAGCAGTTCTTC
CASSQGLAGLEQFF
>TRBJ2-5|TRBV7-2|-|few
TGTGCCAGCAGCTTAGGTCGGCAGACCCAGTACTTC
CASSLGRQTQYF
>TRBJ2-6|TRBV11-2|-|-
TGTGCCAGCAGCCCCCGGCCCTCTGGGGCCAACGTCCTGACTTTC
CASSPRPSGANVLTF
>TRBJ2-1|TRBV7-9|-|-
TGTGCCAGCAGCTTCAGCTATGAGCAGTTCTTC
CASSFSYEQFF
>TRBJ2-3|TRBV27|-|few
TGTGCCAGCAGTTTATCGAGATGGGGGGATACGCAGTATTTT
CASSLSRWGDTQYF
>TRBJ2-7|TRBV5-1|-|-
TGCGCCAGCAGCTTAGCCCACGGAGGCTGGGAGCAGTACTTC
CASSLAHGGWEQYF
>TRBJ2-2|TRBV5-1|TRBD2|-
TGCGCCAGCAGGACCGGGACTAGCGGCGGGGAGCTGTTTTTT
CASRTGTSGGELFF
>TRBJ2-5|TRBV5-1|-|-
TGCGCCAGCAGCTTGGAGGGGATCCCTAAAGAGACCCAGTACTTC
CASSLEGIPKETQYF
>TRBJ1-1|TRBV5-1|-|-
TGCGCCAGCAGCTTGGCCAGTGGTGAGGGGACTGAAGCTTTCTTT
CASSLASGEGTEAFF
>TRBJ2-1|TRBV6-5|-|once
TGTGCCAGCAGTCTGGGACTGGATGAGCAGTTCTTC
CASSLGLDEQFF
>TRBJ1-5|TRBV6-1|-|-
TGTGCCAGCAGTGAAGGCAGTATATATCAGCCCCAGCATTTT
CASSEGSIYQPQHF
>TRBJ2-2|TRBV19|TRBD1|-
TGTGCCAGTAGCAGACAGGGATCGAACACCGGGGAGCTGTTTTTT
CASSRQGSNTGELFF
>TRBJ2-6|TRBV5-4|-|-
TGTGCCAGCAGCTTTTGGGGGCCTGGGGCCAACGTCCTGACTTTC
CASSFWGPGANVLTF
>TRBJ1-1|TRBV7-8|-|-
TGTGCCAGCAGCCCTGGGGGTGGAGGATACGCTTTCTTT
CASSPGGGGYAFF
>TRBJ2-7|TRBV19|TRBD2|-
TGTGCCAGTACTTCCTTGGCGGGAGCTGGGGAGCAGTACTTC
CASTSLAGAGEQYF
>TRBJ2-5|TRBV2|TRBD1|-
TGTGCCAGCACCCGACAGGGGGCGCGGGAGACCCAGTACTTC
CASTRQGARETQYF
>TRBJ2-7|TRBV4-3|-|few
TGCGCCAGCAGCCAATCTAGAACCTACGAGCAGTACTTC
CASSQSRTYEQYF
>TRBJ2-7|TRBV20-1|TRBD1|-
TGCAGTGCGGAGGACAGGGTCGAGCAGTACTTC
CSAEDRVEQYF
>TRBJ2-3|TRBV29-1|TRBD2|-
TGCAGCGTTCATCCGGGACTAGCGGTCCCAAGGAGGAGAAACACAGATACGCAGTATTTT
CSVHPGLAVPRRRNTDTQYF
>TRBJ1-1|TRBV20-1|-|-
TGCAGTACTGCAGGGTACACTGAAGCTTTCTTT
CSTAGYTEAFF
>TRBJ1-5|TRBV29-1|-|-
TGCAGCGTGGGGGCTTCTGGCAATCAGCCCCAGCATTTT
CSVGASGNQPQHF
>TRBJ1-2|TRBV5-1|-|-
TGCGCCAGCAGCTTGGAGGGAAGTAGTGGCTACACCTTC
CASSLEGSSGYTF
>TRBJ1-2|TRBV29-1|-|few
TGCAGCTCTTGGGCCGTTGTTGGCTACACCTTC
CSSWAVVGYTF
>TRBJ1-1|TRBV6-5|-|few
TGTGCCAGCAGTTACGGGGGCACTGAAGCTTTCTTT
CASSYGGTEAFF
>TRBJ1-5|TRBV7-2|-|-
TGTGCCAGCAGCCTTGACAGTTACAATCAGCCCCAGCATTTT
CASSLDSYNQPQHF
>TRBJ2-2|TRBV5-8|-|-
TGTGCCAGCAGCCATTCGGACAACACCGGGGAGCTGTTTTTT
CASSHSDNTGELFF
>TRBJ1-5|TRBV27|-|once
TGTGCCAGCAGTCCCCACAGGGTTCAGCCCCAGCATTTT
CASSPHRVQPQHF
>TRBJ2-3|TRBV9|TRBD2|-
TGTGCCAGCAGCGTTGGACTAGTCCCAGATACGCAGTATTTT
CASSVGLVPDTQYF
>TRBJ2-1|TRBV27|TRBD2|-
TGTGCCAGCAGTTTATCGCCTAGCGGGAGAAATAATGAGCAGTTCTTC
CASSLSPSGRNNEQFF
>TRBJ1-5|TRBV28|TRBD1|-
TGTGCCAGCAGTTCAAGCTGGCAGGGGGAGCAGCCCCAGCATTTT
CASSSSWQGEQPQHF
>TRBJ1-5|TRBV30|-|once
TGTGCCTGTATACAGGGTTTCGGCAATCAGCCCCAGCATTTT
CACIQGFGNQPQHF
>TRBJ1-2|TRBV4-2|TRBD1|-
TGTGCCAGCAGCCCCGGGACAGGGGAGGGTTCGAACTATGGCTACACCTTC
CASSPGTGEGSNYGYTF
>TRBJ1-3|TRBV29-1|-|few
TGCAGCGTGGATCAAGGCTCTGGAAACACCATATATTTT
CSVDQGSGNTIYF
>TRBJ1-4|TRBV2|-|once
TGTGCCAGCACGTCGCGGCTTGCAACTAATGAAAAACTGTTTTTT
CASTSRLATNEKLFF
>TRBJ2-1|TRBV4-1|TRBD1|-
TGCGCCAGCAGCCCCTTGGGACAGGGCAGGGATGAGCAGTTCTTC
CASSPLGQGRDEQFF
>TRBJ2-2|TRBV27|TRBD2|-
TGTGCCAGCAGTTTCCAACCTCTAAGACTAGCCAACACCGGGGAGCTGTTTTTT
CASSFQPLRLANTGELFF
>TRBJ1-2|TRBV29-1|-|-
TGCAGCGTTGAAGGGGTCTCGGCAGGAGGCGGCTACACCTTC
CSVEGVSAGGGYTF
>TRBJ2-1|TRBV7-3|TRBD2|-
TGTGCCAGCAGCTTCCTCCCTACTAGCGTGAATGAGCAGTTCTTC
CASSFLPTSVNEQFF
>TRBJ2-5|TRBV7-3|TRBD2|-
TGTGCCAGCAGCCTGACTAGCGGGAGTGGTGAGACCCAGTACTTC
CASSLTSGSGETQYF
>TRBJ1-5|TRBV7-3|-|-
TGTGCCAGCAGTCGACTTCCCAATCAGCCCCAGCATTTT
CASSRLPNQPQHF
>TRBJ2-7|TRBV6-5|-|few
TGTGCCAGCAGTTACTCTCGACTAGCCTACGAGCAGTACTTC
CASSYSRLAYEQYF
>TRBJ1-5|TRBV29-1|TRBD1|few
TGCAGCGCTCGGACAGGGAATCAGCCCCAGCATTTT
CSARTGNQPQHF
>TRBJ2-3|TRBV2|-|once
TGTGCCACCGACCGAGAGAGAACAGATACGCAGTATTTT
CATDRERTDTQYF
>TRBJ2-1|TRBV4-3|-|once
TGCGCCAGCAGCCAAGATCTCTCGACCGAGCAATTCTTC
CASSQDLSTEQFF
>TRBJ2-7|TRBV25-1|-|-
TGTGCCAGCAGTGTGGGGGCCGCCGAGCAGTACTTC
CASSVGAAEQYF
>TRBJ2-4|TRBV27|-|-
TGTGCCAGCAGGAAGACCATCCCGGTAGCCAAAAACATTCAGTACTTC
CASRKTIPVAKNIQYF
>TRBJ2-7|TRBV19|-|few
TGTGCCAGTACCTCGGACGGACCCTACGAGCAGTACTTC
CASTSDGPYEQYF